This TCR beta chain was documented in a study of cytomegalovirus exposure and HLA in healthy donors. The donors comprised healthy bone marrow donors. With 60 Vbeta and 13 Jbeta primers, the PCR was carried out. Generated by immunoSEQ multiplex PCR, the TCRdb table keeps only in-frame clones and is missing some. Of about 96,000 clones in the sample, 65% to 75% are singletons; the top ten hold 13% to 15%. Germline V gives CDR1 MNHEY, CDR2 SMNVEV (reference sequence). V dropped 6 bases and J dropped 2; count of bases not matched to a gene: 5. This CDR3 is 14 amino acids long. Study outcomes and limitations: Sequencing had likely introduced a cluster of highly shared sequence variants as an artifact. TRBV6-2, TRBV6-3 and some other V segments were excluded as indistinguishable.

About this clone itself: Its antigen remains unknown.

V usage is TRBV27 and J usage is TRBJ2-3, with 7 bases fitting TRBD2. This TCR was recovered from a woman aged 70-85 years in good health and CMV-seropositive. The specimen was PBMCs. CDR3 bases: TGTGCCAGCAGCCCGGGGGGTATCACAGATACGCAGTATTTT. Protein product: CASSPGGITDTQYF.